These 17 T cell receptor beta chains came from one sample sequenced in a study of blood T cells in healthy people across ages. With a J-beta primer mix and a sample-barcoded 5' primer, a second PCR ran 7 to 11 cycles. TCRdb passed the 5' RACE reads through MiXCR, listing each CDR3 protein once. The sample consists of roughly 1.5 million distinct CDR3 sequences, roughly two fifths of them appearing once. The sample was blood. Receptors originate from a woman aged 18-35 years in good health.

V and J are TRBV5-1 and TRBJ1-4; D unresolved. This CDR3 contains 17 residues. Per germline, CDR1 SGHRS and CDR2 YFSETQ. V was clipped by 2 bases and J by 7 bases, with 21 bases between them. The CDR3 reads CASSFGPTDPRSEKLFF. The CDR3 DNA reads TGCGCCAGCAGCTTCGGCCCGACGGACCCCAGGAGTGAAAAACTGTTTTTT. The variable domain in full, completed from reference TRBV5-1 and TRBJ1-4, reads KAGVTQTPRYLIKTRGQQVTLSCSPISGHRSVSWYQQTPGQGLQFLFEYFSETQRNKGNFPGRFSGRQFSNSRSEMNVSTLELGDSALYLCASSFGPTDPRSEKLFFGSGTQLSVL.

This sequence joins TRBV21-1 and TRBJ1-2; the table's TRBD1 call for D was not verified on the DNA. TRBV21-1 is a listed pseudogene. The CDR3 runs 15 residues. The CDR3 here is CASSPGPSRGYGYTF. CDR3 coding DNA: TGTGCCAGCAGCCCAGGACCGTCCAGGGGCTATGGCTACACCTTC.

This clonotype was detected only once. Given a much more abundant clone one base away, this may be a read error. The chain carries TRBV4-1 and TRBJ2-3, with 10 positions matching TRBD2. The CDR3 extends over 15 amino acids. CDR1 and CDR2 (germline): MGHRA, YSYEKL. This chain's CDR3 is CASSRGLAMTGTQYF. The CDR3 DNA reads as TGCGCCAGCAGCCGGGGACTAGCGATGACAGGTACGCAGTATTTT.

This clonotype was counted only a few times. This sequence joins TRBV20-1 and TRBJ2-7; TRBD2 is a possible D gene (6 bases). The CDR3 covers 16 residues. Germline V gene lookup returns CDR1 DFQATT and CDR2 SNEGSKA (reference sequence). V was pared by 3 bases and J by 0 bases, with 18 bases between. This chain's CDR3 is CSASGAGGKISYEQYF. CDR3 DNA sequence: TGCAGTGCTAGTGGAGCCGGGGGAAAAATCTCCTACGAGCAGTACTTC.

This clonotype was seen more than once but under ten times. In DNA, the CDR3 is TGTGCCAGCAGTGCCCCGGCAGGGTGGAATGGCTACACCTTC. Protein: CASSAPAGWNGYTF. The chain has TRBV28 and TRBJ1-2; a weak D match, TRBD1 (5 bases). Between the trimmed V and J ends, which lost 5 bases and 6 bases, there was a span of 16 bases. The CDR3 consists of 14 residues. CDR1 is MDHEN and CDR2 is SYDVKM in the germline V gene.

V and J are TRBV6-2 or TRBV6-3 and TRBJ2-5; 7 nucleotides align to TRBD2. The V and J ends lost 2 bases and 11 bases, in that order; junction bases with no gene match: 14. The CDR3 is made up of 15 amino acids. Germline V gives CDR1 MNHEY, CDR2 SVGEGT. The DNA of the CDR3 is TGTGCCAGCAGTTACACGGCGGGAGAAGTGGCTGAGCAGTACTTC. Its protein product is CASSYTAGEVAEQYF.

The CDR3 DNA reads TGTGCCACCTCGCCCCTAGCGGGAGAGTACTACAATGAGCAGTTCTTC. Translating gives CATSPLAGEYYNEQFF. The J gene is TRBJ2-1, the V gene TRBV27; 10 bases fit TRBD2. Germline-derived CDR1 and CDR2 are MNHEY and SMNVEV (reference sequence). This CDR3 has 16 amino acids. Trimming cost V 10 bases and J 3 bases; bases outside gene matches: 12.

This chain's CDR3 is CAVAGAADTQYF. The CDR3 region has the DNA TGTGCCGTGGCGGGAGCGGCGGATACGCAGTATTTT. The chain is built from TRBV6-5 and TRBJ2-3, with 7 bases fitting TRBD2. The junction had 8 bases not matched to a gene; V was cut back by 11 bases and J by 6 bases. The CDR3 length is 12 residues. Germline V lookup: CDR1 MNHEY, CDR2 SVGAGI.

V gene TRBV28 combines with J gene TRBJ2-1; D is perhaps TRBD1 or TRBD2 (6 bases each). The CDR3 contains 15 residues. The germline CDR1 and CDR2 sequences are MDHEN and SYDVKM. Trimming shortened V by 6 bases and J by 4 bases, and 16 bases separated the two germline ends. The chain's CDR3 is CASSSSGRGYNEQFF. DNA for the CDR3: TGTGCCAGCAGCAGTAGCGGAAGGGGGTACAATGAGCAGTTCTTC.

Ten or more counts support this clonotype. The chain recombines TRBV9 with TRBJ2-5; unclear D gene. Trimming left V 0 bases short and J 3 bases short, with 6 bases between. The CDR3 loop spans 13 amino acids. CDR1 is SGDLS, CDR2 YYNGEE, per germline. In DNA, the CDR3 is TGTGCCAGCAGCGTAGGGCCAAAAGAGACCCAGTACTTC. This gives the protein CASSVGPKETQYF.

This chain uses TRBV6-1 with TRBJ2-3; 12 bases line up with TRBD2. V was clipped by 6 bases and J by 4 bases; unmatched bases: 5. There are 15 residues in the CDR3. In germline, CDR1 is MNHNS, CDR2 SASEGT. The chain's CDR3 is CASRRTSGAPDTQYF. Here the CDR3 DNA reads TGTGCCAGCAGGAGGACTAGCGGGGCCCCAGATACGCAGTATTTT.

In its sample, this clonotype was seen a few times. The chain combines TRBV6-6 with TRBJ2-7; 14 positions agree with TRBD2. The CDR3 covers 15 residues. The ends lost 10 bases at V and 2 bases at J; junction bases unmatched: 7. Germline V gene data show CDR1 as MNHNY and CDR2 as SVGAGI (reference sequence). The CDR3 DNA is TGTGCCATCGGGACTAGCGGGAGAAGGGCCTACGAGCAGTACTTC. It specifies CAIGTSGRRAYEQYF.

The chain joins TRBV29-1 to TRBJ2-1; 11 bases align to TRBD2. This CDR3 region has 13 residues. Trimming at V came to 8 bases and at J to 6 bases, leaving 6 bases not matched to a gene. Per the germline V gene, CDR1 is SQVTM and CDR2 is ANQGSEA. The CDR3 is CSSIAGGGNEQFF. The DNA of the CDR3 is TGCAGCTCAATAGCGGGAGGGGGCAATGAGCAGTTCTTC.

V and J are TRBV28 and TRBJ1-4, with D uncertain. V dropped 10 bases and J dropped 0 bases, with 12 bases sitting between them. The CDR3 is 14 residues long. Germline CDR1 reads MDHEN; CDR2 reads SYDVKM. The DNA for the CDR3 is TGTGCCAACACCGCGGTTGCAACTAATGAAAAACTGTTTTTT. It codes for CANTAVATNEKLFF.

This clonotype was seen ten or more times. The V gene is TRBV5-6, the J gene TRBJ2-7; the D is unclear. Germline CDR1 SGHDT, CDR2 YYEEEE. The length of the CDR3 is 13 residues. Trimming shortened V by 0 bases and J by 3 bases, and 7 bases separated the two germline ends. CDR3 coding DNA: TGTGCCAGCAGCTTGGACATCCTCTACGAGCAGTACTTC. Amino acids: CASSLDILYEQYF.

V usage is TRBV27 and J usage is TRBJ2-6; no reliable D call. Between the trimmed V and J ends, which lost 6 bases and 12 bases, there was a span of 6 bases. Germline CDR1 is MNHEY and CDR2 is SMNVEV (reference sequence). The CDR3 has 10 amino acids. The CDR3 DNA reads TGTGCCAGCAGCAAGGCCGTCCTGACTTTC. Translated, it gives CASSKAVLTF. The whole variable domain, remainder taken from reference TRBV27 and TRBJ2-6, is EAQVTQNPRYLITVTGKKLTVTCSQNMNHEYMSWYRQDPGLGLRQIYYSMNVEVTDKGDVPEGYKVSRKEKRNFPLILESPSPNQTSLYFCASSKAVLTFGAGSRLTVL.

The sample holds many counts of this clonotype. The chain carries TRBV5-1 and TRBJ2-4; 7 nucleotides align to TRBD1. The CDR3 runs to 12 residues. In germline, CDR1 is SGHRS, CDR2 YFSETQ. After removal of 5 bases from V and 6 bases from J, the junction contained 2 bases not matched to a gene. The CDR3 spells CASRGTVNIQYF. The CDR3 region has the DNA TGCGCCAGCAGAGGGACAGTAAACATTCAGTACTTC.